What follows are 9 T cell receptor beta chains derived from one specimen sequenced in a study of spatial heterogeneity in lung cancer. The time point is: sample taken at primary tumor resection. Tumor, nontumor lung or frozen PBMC supplied whole RNA, sequenced without sorting. TCRdb recomputed calls from the 5' RACE reads with MiXCR, one row per CDR3 protein. The top ten clones hold more than 40% of a sample with some 100,000 distinct CDR3 sequences, approximately 12% of them seen once. Sequenced material: PBMCs, taken at surgery. The receptors derive from a male donor with early-stage non-small cell lung cancer.

This rearrangement joins TRBV5-1 to TRBJ2-7; 7 bases line up with TRBD2. V trimming: 4 bases; J trimming: 0 bases; junction bases outside the gene matches: 13. The length of the CDR3 is 17 residues. CDR1 and CDR2 from the germline V gene are SGHRS and YFSETQ. The CDR3 here is CASSPTIISGDSYEQYF. In DNA form, the CDR3 reads TGCGCCAGCAGCCCAACGATCATAAGCGGGGACTCCTACGAGCAGTACTTC.

This clonotype was detected ten times or more. The gene calls are TRBV21-1 and TRBJ1-2; whether TRBD1, the table's D call, matches the DNA was not checked. TRBV21-1 counts as a pseudogene. This CDR3 is 14 amino acids long. The CDR3 region has the DNA TGTGCCAGCAGCAAAGGAAGGGACGACTATGGCTACACCTTC. Protein: CASSKGRDDYGYTF.

The sample holds a few counts of this clonotype. V usage is TRBV18 and J usage is TRBJ2-3; tentative D call: TRBD2 (5 bases). The V and J ends lost 5 bases and 0 bases respectively, with 12 bases between them. This CDR3 contains 15 residues. Germline V gene sequence: CDR1 KGHSH, CDR2 LQKENI. The CDR3 protein is CASSRLLESTDTQYF. In DNA form, the CDR3 reads TGTGCCAGCTCAAGACTACTTGAGAGCACAGATACGCAGTATTTT.

CDR3 loop: CASSRLAQETQYF. The CDR3 nucleotides are TGTGCCAGCAGCCGACTAGCTCAAGAGACCCAGTACTTC. The chain employs TRBV6-5 and TRBJ2-5; 7 nucleotides line up with TRBD2. The CDR3 consists of 13 residues. The germline V gene has CDR1 MNHEY and CDR2 SVGAGI. J lost 2 bases, V lost 6 bases, and 3 bases had no gene match.

CDR3 region: CASSSDWGEQFF. The DNA of the CDR3 is TGTGCCAGCAGCTCTGACTGGGGGGAGCAGTTCTTC. The chain joins TRBV7-2 to TRBJ2-1; D tentatively reads TRBD1 or TRBD2 (5 bases each). Trimming stripped 4 bases from V and 10 bases from J, with 11 bases between. This CDR3 has 12 amino acids. Looked up from germline, CDR1 is SGHTA and CDR2 is FQGNSA.

In its sample, this clonotype was seen a few times. The chain uses TRBV7-2 and TRBJ1-6; maybe TRBD1 (5 bases). This CDR3 is 15 amino acids long. With 3 bases removed from V and 7 bases from J, the gap between germline ends came to 13 bases. Germline CDR1 reads SGHTA; CDR2 reads FQGNSA. The CDR3 DNA reads as TGTGCCAGCAGCTTCGGGACCCGGATCAATTCACCCCTCCACTTT. It specifies CASSFGTRINSPLHF.

The table lists this clonotype with many counts. This sequence joins TRBV7-9 and TRBJ2-1, with D maybe TRBD2 (6 bases). The CDR3 extends over 13 amino acids. Trimming removed 3 bases at V and 4 bases at J, with 7 bases between. CDR1 is SEHNR and CDR2 is FQNEAQ in the germline V gene (reference sequence). The DNA of the CDR3 is TGTGCCAGCAGCTTCGGGACTTACAATGAGCAGTTCTTC. Amino acid sequence: CASSFGTYNEQFF.

This clonotype was counted only a few times. The J gene is TRBJ2-5, the V gene TRBV7-2; D unclear. V lost 5 bases to trimming and J lost 4 bases, with 14 bases between them. The CDR3 consists of 14 residues. The germline V gene has CDR1 SGHTA and CDR2 FQGNSA. The CDR3 loop is CASSLLYSGETQYF. Written as DNA, the CDR3 is TGTGCCAGCAGCCTTCTCTACTCCGGAGAGACCCAGTACTTC.

The genes are TRBV5-1 and TRBJ2-1, with unresolved D. Trimming left V 4 bases short and J 6 bases short, with 8 bases between. Germline values: CDR1 SGHRS, CDR2 YFSETQ. This CDR3 comprises 12 residues. The DNA for the CDR3 is TGCGCCAGCAGCCTGCAAGGCAATGAGCAGTTCTTC. Translation: CASSLQGNEQFF.